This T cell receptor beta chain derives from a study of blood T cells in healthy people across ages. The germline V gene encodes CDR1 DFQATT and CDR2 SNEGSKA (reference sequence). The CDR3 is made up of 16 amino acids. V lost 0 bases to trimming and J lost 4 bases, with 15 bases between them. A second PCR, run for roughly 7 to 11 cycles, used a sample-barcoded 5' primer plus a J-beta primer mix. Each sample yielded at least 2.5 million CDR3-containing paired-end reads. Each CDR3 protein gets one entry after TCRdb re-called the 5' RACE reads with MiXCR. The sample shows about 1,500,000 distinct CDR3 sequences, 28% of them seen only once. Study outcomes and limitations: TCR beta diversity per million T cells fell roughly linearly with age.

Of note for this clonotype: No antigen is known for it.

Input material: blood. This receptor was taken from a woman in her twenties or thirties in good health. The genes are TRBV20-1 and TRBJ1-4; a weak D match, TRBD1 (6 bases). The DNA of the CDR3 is TGCAGTGCTAGAGATTTGAAGGGACAATTTAATGAAAAACTGTTTTTT. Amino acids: CSARDLKGQFNEKLFF.